This TCR beta chain originates from a study of cytomegalovirus exposure and HLA in healthy donors. General study points: Overall, around 160 TCR beta chains were annotated as cytomegalovirus-associated. Across donors, sequencing depth was assumed by presence/absence analyses to be roughly uniform.

A remark on this clone: Its target is not known.

This CDR3 is 17 amino acids long. 13 Jbeta primers and 60 Vbeta primers were used for the PCR. Measured with immunoSEQ multiplex PCR; TCRdb has only the in-frame clones, and not every one. The sample has 100,000 to 150,000 clones. The gene calls are TRBV21-1 and TRBJ2-1; the D call of TRBD2 is as the table states it, not checked on the DNA. TRBV21-1 is shown as a pseudogene. Sequenced input: PBMCs. The sequence was collected from a man between 25 and 39 years old in good health and CMV-seronegative. CDR3 sequence (DNA): TGTGCCAGCAGCAAAGTTGTTGCGGGATGGTCCTACAATGAGCAGTTCTTC. Translated, it gives CASSKVVAGWSYNEQFF.